This T cell receptor (beta chain) was captured by sequencing in a study of blood T cell repertoires in COVID-19. The CDR3 is made up of 18 amino acids. Germline CDR1 is SGHAT and CDR2 is FQNNGV. Trimming took 0 bases from V and 0 from J; bases not matched to a gene: 6. Assay: immunoSEQ multiplex PCR; the TCRdb copy retains only in-frame clones and omits some. The sample lists 200,000 to 250,000 clones; 75% to 90% were seen once. This clone appeared a single time. The receptor was isolated from a man in his fifties who had been exposed to COVID-19. Material for sequencing was PBMCs or T cells enriched from blood (not recorded which). This chain links TRBV11-2 with TRBJ1-1; 11 bases line up with TRBD1. The CDR3 region has the DNA TGTGCCAGCAGCTTAGAGAGGACAGGGGGCGGGATGAACACTGAAGCTTTCTTT. It translates to CASSLERTGGGMNTEAFF.